A single sample is the source of the 11 T cell receptor beta chains below, sequenced in a study of blood T cells in healthy people across ages. The use of a sample-barcoded 5' primer and a J-beta primer mix characterized a second PCR of about 7 to 12 cycles. TCRdb re-called the 5' RACE reads with MiXCR, one entry per CDR3 protein. The top ten clones hold about 20% of a sample with over a million distinct CDR3 sequences, under 45% of them seen once. The material sequenced was blood. All receptors derive from a woman aged 60 to 75 in good health.

As to this clonotype: A much larger clonotype is one base distant, so this may be a read error. The gene calls are TRBV2 and TRBJ2-1; 10 nucleotides line up with TRBD1. CDR3 length: 14 amino acids. Looked up from germline, CDR1 is SNHLY and CDR2 is FYNNEI. CDR3 amino acids: CASNHRDRGNKQFF. The CDR3 nucleotides read TGTGCCAGCAACCACCGGGACAGGGGCAATAAGCAGTTCTTC.

The V call is TRBV5-1, the J call TRBJ2-7; 8 bases line up with TRBD1. J lost 0 bases, V lost 0 bases, and 5 bases had no gene match. The length of the CDR3 is 16 residues. Germline CDR1 reads SGHRS; CDR2 reads YFSETQ. For the CDR3, the DNA is TGCGCCAGCAGCTTGGGATCGGGACAGGCCTCCTACGAGCAGTACTTC. Encoded protein: CASSLGSGQASYEQYF.

The chain uses TRBV4-1 and TRBJ1-3, with 9 bases fitting TRBD1. This CDR3 is 18 amino acids long. Germline V gene sequence: CDR1 MGHRA, CDR2 YSYEKL. The V gene end was trimmed by 2 bases and the J gene end by 2 bases; junction bases not matched to a gene: 10. The CDR3 nucleotides read TGCGCCAGCAGCCAATCACCGGACAGGGGTCAGGCTGGAAACACCATATATTTT. It translates to CASSQSPDRGQAGNTIYF.

The V call is TRBV12-3 or TRBV12-4, the J call TRBJ2-1, with TRBD2 matching over 8 bases. The J segment lost 0 bases and the V segment lost 3 bases, leaving 19 bases of the junction unmatched. The CDR3 length is 21 residues. The CDR3 bases are TGTGCCAGCAGTTTTGTAAGGGGTTCCAGCGGGGGTGAGAGCTCCTACAATGAGCAGTTCTTC. The encoded protein is CASSFVRGSSGGESSYNEQFF.

This clonotype was observed a handful of times. The rearrangement links TRBV29-1 to TRBJ2-1, with TRBD2 matching 7 bases. The CDR3 runs 15 residues. V dropped 7 bases and J dropped 0; count of bases not matched to a gene: 9. Per the germline V gene, CDR1 is SQVTM and CDR2 is ANQGSEA. CDR3 loop: CSAGARGVSYNEQFF. The CDR3 DNA is TGCAGCGCTGGCGCCCGGGGGGTCTCCTACAATGAGCAGTTCTTC.

The chain joins TRBV20-1 to TRBJ1-5; perhaps TRBD1 as D (6 bases). V lost 6 bases, J lost 1 base, and 13 bases lay in between. The germline CDR1 and CDR2 sequences are DFQATT and SNEGSKA (reference sequence). This CDR3 is 14 amino acids long. The CDR3 region is CSAWDTQSNQPQHF. The CDR3 DNA is TGCAGTGCGTGGGACACCCAGAGCAATCAGCCCCAGCATTTT.

This chain connects TRBV6-1 to TRBJ2-7; tentative D call: TRBD2 (6 bases). With 5 bases removed from V and 6 bases from J, the gap between germline ends came to 20 bases. The CDR3 loop spans 15 amino acids. CDR1 is MNHNS and CDR2 is SASEGT in the germline V gene. CDR3 loop: CASSTPGVIGFEQYF. DNA of the CDR3: TGTGCCAGCAGTACCCCGGGAGTCATTGGGTTCGAGCAGTACTTC.

CDR3 in DNA: TGTGCCAGCAGCCCCAATAGCGGATTTTTCACAGATACGCAGTATTTT. Protein sequence: CASSPNSGFFTDTQYF. The rearrangement uses TRBV13 and TRBJ2-3, with a tentative D call TRBD2 (6 bases). Germline assignment: CDR1 PRHDT and CDR2 FYEKMQ (reference sequence). The CDR3 runs 16 residues. V gave up 5 bases and J gave up 2 bases, with 17 bases separating them.

This clonotype was counted only a few times. This chain connects TRBV20-1 to TRBJ2-7; D is possibly TRBD1 or TRBD2 (5 bases each). The germline V and J ends were trimmed by 3 bases and 10 bases, with 25 bases remaining between them. The CDR3 has 15 residues. Looked up from germline, CDR1 is DFQATT and CDR2 is SNEGSKA (reference sequence). DNA of the CDR3: TGCAGTGCTAGTTTAACAGAGTGGGGGAATTGGGGCCAGTACTTC. This sequence encodes CSASLTEWGNWGQYF.

This clonotype was observed a few times. The chain recombines TRBV27 with TRBJ1-5; no firm D call. This CDR3 has 14 residues. V was cut by 6 bases and J by 2 bases, with 11 bases left in between. From germline, CDR1 is MNHEY and CDR2 SMNVEV (reference sequence). CDR3 bases: TGTGCCAGCAGCTCCCTCTTAGGCAATCAGCCCCAGCATTTT. As protein: CASSSLLGNQPQHF.

The J gene is TRBJ2-3, the V gene TRBV4-2; D gene ambiguous. The CDR3 sequence is 15 residues long. CDR1 LGHNA and CDR2 YNFKEQ come from the germline V gene. V lost 0 bases and J lost 0, with 7 bases in between. The CDR3 is CASSQDLKSTDTQYF. The CDR3, as DNA: TGTGCCAGCAGCCAAGACCTTAAGAGCACAGATACGCAGTATTTT.